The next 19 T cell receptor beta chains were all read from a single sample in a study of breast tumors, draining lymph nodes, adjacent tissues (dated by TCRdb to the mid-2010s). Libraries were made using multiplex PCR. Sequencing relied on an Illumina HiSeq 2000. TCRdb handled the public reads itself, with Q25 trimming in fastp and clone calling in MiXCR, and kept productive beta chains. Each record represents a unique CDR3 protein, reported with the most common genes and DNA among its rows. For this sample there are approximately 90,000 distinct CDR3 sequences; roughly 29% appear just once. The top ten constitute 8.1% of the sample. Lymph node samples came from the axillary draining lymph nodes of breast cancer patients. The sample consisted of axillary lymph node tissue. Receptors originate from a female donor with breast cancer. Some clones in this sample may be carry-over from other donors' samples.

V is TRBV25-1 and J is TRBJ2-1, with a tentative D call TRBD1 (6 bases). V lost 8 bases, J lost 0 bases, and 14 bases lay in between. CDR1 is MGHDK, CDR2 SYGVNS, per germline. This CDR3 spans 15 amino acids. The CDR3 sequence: CASVERGSSYNEQFF. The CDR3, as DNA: TGTGCCAGCGTTGAAAGGGGGAGCTCCTACAATGAGCAGTTCTTC.

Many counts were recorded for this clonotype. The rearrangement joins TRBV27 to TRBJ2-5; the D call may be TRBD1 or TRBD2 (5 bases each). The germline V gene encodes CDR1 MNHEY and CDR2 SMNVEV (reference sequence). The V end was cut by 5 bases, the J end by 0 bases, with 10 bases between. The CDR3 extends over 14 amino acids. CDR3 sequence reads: CASSLRDDQETQYF. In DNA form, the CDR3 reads TGTGCCAGCAGTCTCCGGGACGACCAAGAGACCCAGTACTTC.

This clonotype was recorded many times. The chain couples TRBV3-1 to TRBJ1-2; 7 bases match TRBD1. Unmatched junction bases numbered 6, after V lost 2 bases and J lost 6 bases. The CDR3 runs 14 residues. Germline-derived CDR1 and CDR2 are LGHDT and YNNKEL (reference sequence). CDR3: CASSQMVGGHGYTF. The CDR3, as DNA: TGTGCCAGCAGCCAAATGGTAGGGGGCCATGGCTACACCTTC. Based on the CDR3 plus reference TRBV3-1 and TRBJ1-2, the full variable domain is DTAVSQTPKYLVTQMGNDKSIKCEQNLGHDTMYWYKQDSKKFLKIMFSYNNKELIINETVPNRFSPKSPDKAHLNLHINSLELGDSAVYFCASSQMVGGHGYTFGSGTRLTVV.

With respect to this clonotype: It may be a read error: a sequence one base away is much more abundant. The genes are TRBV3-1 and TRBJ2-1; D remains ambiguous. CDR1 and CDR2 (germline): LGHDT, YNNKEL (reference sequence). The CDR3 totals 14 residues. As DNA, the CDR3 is TGTGCCAGCAGCCAAGTCAACCGATACAATGAGCAGCTCTTC. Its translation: CASSQVNRYNEQLF.

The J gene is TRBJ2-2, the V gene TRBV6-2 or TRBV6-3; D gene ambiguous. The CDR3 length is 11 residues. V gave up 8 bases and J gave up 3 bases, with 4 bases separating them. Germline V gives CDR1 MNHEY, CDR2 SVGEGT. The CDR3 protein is CASGHTGELFF. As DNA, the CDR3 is TGTGCCAGCGGGCACACCGGGGAGCTGTTTTTT.

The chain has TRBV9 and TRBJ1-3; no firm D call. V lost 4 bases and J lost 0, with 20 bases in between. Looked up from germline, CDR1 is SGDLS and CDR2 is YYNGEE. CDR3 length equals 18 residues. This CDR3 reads CASSSRGRISDSGNTIYF. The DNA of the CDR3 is TGTGCCAGCAGCTCGAGAGGGCGGATATCAGACTCTGGAAACACCATATATTTT.

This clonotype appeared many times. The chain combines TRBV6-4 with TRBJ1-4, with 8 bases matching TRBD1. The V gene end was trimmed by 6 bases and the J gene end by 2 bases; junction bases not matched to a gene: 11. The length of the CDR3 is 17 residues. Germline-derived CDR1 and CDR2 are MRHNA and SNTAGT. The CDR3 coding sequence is TGTGCCAGCAGGGTAGACAGGGGTGCTAGGACTAATGAAAAACTGTTTTTT. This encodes CASRVDRGARTNEKLFF.

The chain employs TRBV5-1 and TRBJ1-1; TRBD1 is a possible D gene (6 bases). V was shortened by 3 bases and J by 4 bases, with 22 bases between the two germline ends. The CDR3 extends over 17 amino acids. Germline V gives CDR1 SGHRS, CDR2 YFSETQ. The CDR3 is CASSSTVQGILSTEAFF. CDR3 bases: TGCGCCAGCAGCTCCACGGTGCAGGGGATACTGAGCACTGAAGCTTTCTTT. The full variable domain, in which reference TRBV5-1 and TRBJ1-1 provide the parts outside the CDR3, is KAGVTQTPRYLIKTRGQQVTLSCSPISGHRSVSWYQQTPGQGLQFLFEYFSETQRNKGNFPGRFSGRQFSNSRSEMNVSTLELGDSALYLCASSSTVQGILSTEAFFGQGTRLTVV.

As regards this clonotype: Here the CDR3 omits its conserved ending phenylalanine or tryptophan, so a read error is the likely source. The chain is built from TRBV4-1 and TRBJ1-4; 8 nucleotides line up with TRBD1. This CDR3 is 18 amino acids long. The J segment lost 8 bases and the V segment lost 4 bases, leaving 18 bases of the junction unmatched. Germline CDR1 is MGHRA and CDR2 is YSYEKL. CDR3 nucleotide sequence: TGCGCCAGCAGCCGAGATACGTTAAACGGACAGGGAGGAGAAAAACTGTTTCTT. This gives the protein CASSRDTLNGQGGEKLFL.

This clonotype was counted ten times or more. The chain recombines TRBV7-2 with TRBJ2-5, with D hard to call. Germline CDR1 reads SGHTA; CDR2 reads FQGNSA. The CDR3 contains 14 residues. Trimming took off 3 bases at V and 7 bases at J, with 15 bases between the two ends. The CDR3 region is CASSFDSGPGTQYF. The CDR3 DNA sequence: TGTGCCAGCAGCTTCGATAGTGGCCCGGGGACCCAGTACTTC.

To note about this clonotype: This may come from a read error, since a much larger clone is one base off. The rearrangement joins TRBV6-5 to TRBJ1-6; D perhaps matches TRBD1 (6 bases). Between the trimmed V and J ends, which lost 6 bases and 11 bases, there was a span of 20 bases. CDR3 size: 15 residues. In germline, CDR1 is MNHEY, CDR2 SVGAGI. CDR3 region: CASSLLPDRSPPLHF. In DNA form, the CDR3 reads TGTGCCAGCAGCCTTCTCCCTGACAGGAGTCCACCCCTCCACTTT.

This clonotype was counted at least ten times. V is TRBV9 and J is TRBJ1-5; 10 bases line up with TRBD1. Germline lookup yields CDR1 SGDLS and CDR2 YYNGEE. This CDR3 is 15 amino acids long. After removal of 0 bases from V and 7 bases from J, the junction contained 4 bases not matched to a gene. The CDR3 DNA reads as TGTGCCAGCAGCGTAGAGGCGACAGGGGGCCAGCCCCAGCATTTT. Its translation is CASSVEATGGQPQHF.

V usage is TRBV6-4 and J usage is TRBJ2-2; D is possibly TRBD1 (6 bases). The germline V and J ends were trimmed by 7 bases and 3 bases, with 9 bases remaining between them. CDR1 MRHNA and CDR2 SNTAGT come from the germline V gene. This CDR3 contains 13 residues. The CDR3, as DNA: TGTGCCAGCAAACAGGGACACACCGGGGAGCTGTTTTTT. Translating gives CASKQGHTGELFF.

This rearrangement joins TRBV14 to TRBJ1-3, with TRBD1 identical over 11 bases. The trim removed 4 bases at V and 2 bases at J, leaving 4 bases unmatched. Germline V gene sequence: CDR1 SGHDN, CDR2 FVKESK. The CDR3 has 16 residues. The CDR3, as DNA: TGTGCCAGCAGCCTCCCGGGACAGGGGGCTGGAAACACCATATATTTT. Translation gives CASSLPGQGAGNTIYF.

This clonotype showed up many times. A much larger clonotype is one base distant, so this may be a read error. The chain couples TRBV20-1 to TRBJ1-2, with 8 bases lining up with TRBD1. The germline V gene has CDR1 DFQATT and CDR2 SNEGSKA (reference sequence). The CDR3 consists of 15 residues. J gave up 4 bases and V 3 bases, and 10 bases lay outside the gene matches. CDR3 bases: TGCAGTGCTAGTACCCGGGGGGACAGGACCTATGGCTACACCTTC. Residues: CSASTRGDRTYGYTF.

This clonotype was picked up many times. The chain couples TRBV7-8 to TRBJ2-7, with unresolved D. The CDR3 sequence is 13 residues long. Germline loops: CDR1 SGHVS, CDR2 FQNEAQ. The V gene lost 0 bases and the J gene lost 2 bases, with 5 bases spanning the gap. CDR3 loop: CASSLAWAYEQYF. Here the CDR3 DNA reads TGTGCCAGCAGCTTAGCGTGGGCCTACGAGCAGTACTTC.

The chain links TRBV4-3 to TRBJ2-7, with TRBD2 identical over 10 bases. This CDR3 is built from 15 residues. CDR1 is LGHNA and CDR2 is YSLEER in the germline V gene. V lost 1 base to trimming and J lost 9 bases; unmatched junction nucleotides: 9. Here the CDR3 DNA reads TGCGCCAGCAGCCAAGCTCGGGCTAGCGGGAGAAGGCAGTACTTC. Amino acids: CASSQARASGRRQYF.

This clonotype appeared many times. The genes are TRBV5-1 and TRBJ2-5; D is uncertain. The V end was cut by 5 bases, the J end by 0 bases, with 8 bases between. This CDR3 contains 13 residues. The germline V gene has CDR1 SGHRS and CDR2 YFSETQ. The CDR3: CASRGSDQETQYF. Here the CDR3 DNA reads TGCGCCAGCAGAGGGTCAGACCAAGAGACCCAGTACTTC. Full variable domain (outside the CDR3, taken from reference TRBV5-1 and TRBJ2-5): KAGVTQTPRYLIKTRGQQVTLSCSPISGHRSVSWYQQTPGQGLQFLFEYFSETQRNKGNFPGRFSGRQFSNSRSEMNVSTLELGDSALYLCASRGSDQETQYFGPGTRLLVL.

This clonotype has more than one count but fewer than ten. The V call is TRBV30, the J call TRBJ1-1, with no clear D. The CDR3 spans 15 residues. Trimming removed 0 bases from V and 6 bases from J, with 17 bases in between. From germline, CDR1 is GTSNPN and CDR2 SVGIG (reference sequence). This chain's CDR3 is CAWSVSVGQLAEAFF. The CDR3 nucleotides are TGTGCCTGGAGTGTATCGGTCGGGCAACTCGCTGAAGCTTTCTTT.